Listed below are T cell receptor beta chains from one sample, sequenced in a study of post-analysis software for immune sequencing data. TCRdb independently ran MiXCR on the PCR reads; one entry per CDR3 protein. Of 820,000 or so distinct CDR3 sequences in the sample, under 70% were seen once. Input material: blood. The receptors shown here come from a girl aged 5-17 years with multiple sclerosis. Each CDR3 is given with its conserved first and last residue. A D gene is named only where the DNA matches it firmly. Some rows have no size entry. The others give once, few or many, or a class for an expanded clone.

v_gene	d_gene	j_gene	abundance	CDR3nt	CDR3aa
TRBV3-1	TRBD2	TRBJ2-1	once	TGTGCCAGCAGCCTCACTAGCGGGAAATCCCCCCATGAGCAGTTCTTC	CASSLTSGKSPHEQFF
TRBV7-8	.	TRBJ2-3	.	TGTGCCAGCAGCCCCCGGTTCGTGAGCACAGATACGCAGTATTTT	CASSPRFVSTDTQYF
TRBV12-3/TRBV12-4	TRBD1	TRBJ2-4	few	TGTGCCAGCAGTTTATCCGGGACAGGGGCTGTTCAGTACTTC	CASSLSGTGAVQYF
TRBV7-9	TRBD1	TRBJ2-7	.	TGTGCCAGCAGCTTCAGGACAGGGAGCAGAAGCTACGAGCAGTACTTC	CASSFRTGSRSYEQYF
TRBV11-2	TRBD2	TRBJ2-6	.	TGTGCCAGCAGTAAAAAGGCACTAGCGGGGGTCTCTGGGGCCAACGTCCTGACTTTC	CASSKKALAGVSGANVLTF
TRBV6-5	.	TRBJ2-5	.	TGTGCCAGCAGCCGCCCCCCTGGCGGGCCCCAGTACTTC	CASSRPPGGPQYF
TRBV29-1	.	TRBJ1-1	.	TGCAGCGTTGGACCGCGTAGTAACACTGAAGCTTTCTTT	CSVGPRSNTEAFF
TRBV20-1	.	TRBJ2-1	.	TGCAGTGCTAGCGCCACTGAGGCGGCCTACAATGAGCAGTTCTTC	CSASATEAAYNEQFF
TRBV29-1	TRBD1	TRBJ1-2	.	TGCAGCGTGACCGGGACAGGGCTTAACTATGGCTACACCTTC	CSVTGTGLNYGYTF
TRBV20-1	TRBD1	TRBJ1-5	.	TGCAGTGCTTACGGGACAGAAGTTCATCAGCCCCAGCATTTT	CSAYGTEVHQPQHF
TRBV12-3/TRBV12-4	TRBD1	TRBJ1-1	.	TGTGCCAGCAGGACAGGGGCGCAAAGAGCTTTCTTT	CASRTGAQRAFF
TRBV6-5	TRBD1	TRBJ1-1	few	TGTGCCAGCAGGGCAGGGGGGAACACTGAAGCTTTCTTT	CASRAGGNTEAFF
TRBV4-2	.	TRBJ2-4	few	TGTGCCAGCAGCCCCTCAACAGTCGCCAAAAACATTCAGTACTTC	CASSPSTVAKNIQYF
TRBV7-9	TRBD1	TRBJ1-1	.	TGTGCCAGCAGCCGACGGTGGGGACAGGAGAACACTGAAGCTTTCTTT	CASSRRWGQENTEAFF
TRBV7-9	TRBD1	TRBJ2-7	.	TGTGCCAGCAGCCCCGGGGACAGGGTCCACGAGCAGTACTTC	CASSPGDRVHEQYF
TRBV12-3/TRBV12-4	.	TRBJ1-3	.	TGTGCCAGCAGGCAACAGGGCTCTGGAAACACCATATATTTT	CASRQQGSGNTIYF
TRBV6-5	.	TRBJ2-3	.	TGTGCCAGCAGTTACTCGACTGCACATACGCAGTATTTT	CASSYSTAHTQYF
TRBV5-1	TRBD2	TRBJ2-1	.	TGCGCCAGCAGCTTGGGGAGATCTGGGACTAGCCGAAATGAGCAGTTCTTC	CASSLGRSGTSRNEQFF
TRBV6-1	.	TRBJ2-7	.	TGTGCCAGCAGTGAGAGGGCCACCTACGAGCAGTACTTC	CASSERATYEQYF
TRBV5-6	.	TRBJ2-3	once	TGTGCCAGCAGCCTCCGAGGACCCCGCGGGGCAGATACGCAGTATTTT	CASSLRGPRGADTQYF
TRBV27	TRBD2	TRBJ2-1	.	TGTGCCAGCAGTCCTCTAGGACTAGCGGGAAAGGATGAGCAGTTCTTC	CASSPLGLAGKDEQFF
TRBV12-3/TRBV12-4	TRBD1	TRBJ2-7	.	TGTGCCACTAGGACAGGGGGCGTCATCGACGAGCAGTACTTC	CATRTGGVIDEQYF
TRBV20-1	.	TRBJ2-1	few	TGCAGTGCGAGACCCCTCTACAATGAGCAGTTCTTC	CSARPLYNEQFF